Detailed here is one TCR beta chain. This clone occurred a few times. Its antigen is currently not known. There are no base qualities to consult, and no much larger clone falls within one base. The CDR3 covers 15 residues, taking in both the cysteine and the phenylalanine. Solely the CDR3 DNA is kept, with 45 bases framed from the first base. Trimming removed 5 bases from V and 8 bases from J; the gene matches leave 12 bases unexplained. CDR1 and CDR2, looked up from the germline V gene (reference sequence), are LNHNV and YYDKDF. TCRbeta CDR3 regions were amplified from genomic DNA using the immunoSEQ Assay, a bias-controlled multiplex PCR. As for how the authors treated the data: The number of nucleated cells in each sample was estimated from the amplification of reference gene primers within the assay. To quantify the absolute abundance of each unique TCRbeta CDR3 rearrangement, sequence reads were collapsed and filtered. For each sample, productive Simpson clonality was calculated by taking the square root of Simpson's diversity index across productive rearrangements. TCRdb limited this immuneACCESS table to in-frame rearrangements with V and J called. A share of clones is missing; checked studies link under half to unresolved V genes, and the rest is unexplained. V and J calls and clone size are those listed in that table; D and trimming were worked out from the DNA. For this sample there are 450,000 or so clones; approximately 91% appear just once. The ten largest make up under 2% of the sample.

In Seattle, one collaborating source enrolled patients while the infection was active and tracked those patients longitudinally over the course of disease. Whole blood was collected in K2EDTA tubes by collaborating institutions according to the institutions' own protocols. For TCRbeta analysis, collaborator samples were shipped as frozen whole blood, as isolated PBMCs, or as DNA extracted from either sample type. This sample was taken from a study of blood T cell repertoires in COVID-19 (dated by TCRdb to 2018 to 2021). About the full investigation: The collaborator samples originated in the United States, Italy and Spain and spanned the acute and convalescent phases of COVID-19. The material from the prospective study consisted of cDNA or gDNA derived from T cells, B-cell-depleted T cells, or PBMCs. Deeply sampled blood TCRbeta repertoires from subjects exposed to, actively infected with, or recovered from COVID-19 were included in the dataset. The repertoires were released in a freely available public database meant as a resource for research on the immune response to SARS-CoV-2. The samples were drawn from the first 160 participants of the ongoing ImmuneRACE study and from 950 to 1,500 subjects provided by 6 global collaborators. A de-identified subject ID, COVID-19 status, age in years and sex were almost always included in the sample metadata. Where available, HLA class I and class II types were taken from metadata supplied by the sample provider and were not determined by assay-based typing.

The study at large found these results: How much clinical and demographic metadata was included differed by source and by participant, and the metadata was provided uncurated.

Rearrangement joined TRBV15 to TRBJ2-1, with 7 middle bases fitting TRBD1. This sequence originates from a middle-aged woman with COVID-19, enrolled during active disease. Sequencing used peripheral blood. The nucleotide sequence is given as TGTGCCACCAGCGCCCGGGACAGATCATACGATGAGCAGTTCTTC. It translates as CATSARDRSYDEQFF.